These T cell receptor beta chains were read from a single sample in a study of T-cell reconstitution after alpha-beta-depleted transplantation in children. From the PCR reads, TCRdb called clonotypes with MiXCR, one entry per CDR3 protein. Counted here are fewer than 350,000 distinct CDR3 sequences, around a tenth occurring once; the ten biggest clones make up about 20%. The sample consisted of peripheral blood, taken 180 days after TCRalphabeta/CD19-depleted stem cell transplant. The receptors were sampled from a male patient between 2 and 10 years old who had a stem cell transplant for chronic granulomatous disease, so the T cells may come from the graft donor. CDR3s include the opening cysteine and the closing phenylalanine or tryptophan. Each record gives: CDR3 protein, CDR3 length, V gene.

CATSPGRNNSPIHF,14,TRBV15
CASSIVEDSNQPQHF,15,TRBV19
CSVEVNYGYTF,11,TRBV29-1
CASSLKFRTGGVVNGYTF,18,TRBV5-1
CASSSPDVPETQYF,14,TRBV28
CASTKGAEAFF,11,TRBV7-9
CASSLLRNYGYTF,13,TRBV28
CASSQQASTDTQYF,14,TRBV12-3/TRBV12-4
CSATGAGELFF,11,TRBV20-1
CASSQQSYEQYF,12,TRBV6-2/TRBV6-3
CASSLVGGSPYEQYF,15,TRBV12-3/TRBV12-4
CASSQPGTYYEQYF,14,TRBV3-1
CASSPRSGGSANYGYTF,17,TRBV7-8
CSASGASNTGELFF,14,TRBV20-1
CASSQDGGISPSTDTQYF,18,TRBV4-3